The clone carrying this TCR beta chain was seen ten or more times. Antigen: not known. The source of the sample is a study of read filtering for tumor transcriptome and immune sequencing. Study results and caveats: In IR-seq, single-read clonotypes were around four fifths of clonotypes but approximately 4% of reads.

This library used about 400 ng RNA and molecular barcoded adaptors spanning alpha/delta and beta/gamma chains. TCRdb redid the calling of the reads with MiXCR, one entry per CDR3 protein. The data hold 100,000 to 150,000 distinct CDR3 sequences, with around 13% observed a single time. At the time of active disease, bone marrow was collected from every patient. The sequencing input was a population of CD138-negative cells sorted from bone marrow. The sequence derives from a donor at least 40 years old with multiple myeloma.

CDR3 nucleotide sequence: TGTGCCAGCAGCTTAGACAGCGGGAACACCGGGGAGCTGTTTTTT. Protein: CASSLDSGNTGELFF. The V call is TRBV7-9, the J call TRBJ2-2; possibly TRBD2 for D (5 bases). CDR1 is SEHNR, CDR2 FQNEAQ, per germline (reference sequence). V was trimmed by 1 base and J by 1 base, leaving 7 bases between them. This CDR3 has 15 residues.